This paragraph covers one T cell receptor beta chain sequence. This record comes from a study of blood T cell repertoires in COVID-19. About the research overall: Collection of acute and convalescent COVID-19 samples took place in the United States, Italy and Spain. T cells, B-cell-depleted T cells, or PBMCs supplied cDNA or gDNA.

The germline V gene has CDR1 SGHDT and CDR2 YYEEEE. Trimming shortened V by 2 bases and J by 0 bases, and 15 bases separated the two germline ends. This CDR3 is 17 amino acids long. The authors' processing: Cell counts per sample came from amplifying reference gene primers. This table comes from immunoSEQ multiplex PCR, and its TCRdb copy is limited to in-frame clones, with some not included. V and J calls plus clone size are reproduced from that table; the DNA served to infer D and trimming. The sample consists of around 220,000 clones, roughly three quarters of them appearing once. Sequenced: peripheral blood. The chain couples TRBV5-6 to TRBJ1-3; D might be TRBD1 (5 bases). The TCR originated in a woman between 40 and 55 years old with active or convalescent COVID-19. The CDR3 here is CASSFLGLSASGNTIYF. CDR3 in DNA: TGTGCCAGCAGCTTTTTGGGACTGAGCGCCTCTGGAAACACCATATATTTT.